The 6 T cell receptor beta chains given below trace back to one sample, sequenced in a study of T cells after yellow fever vaccination. TCRdb re-called the 5' RACE reads through MiXCR, storing one row per CDR3 protein. The data hold some 300,000 distinct CDR3 sequences, with about 3.5% observed a single time. The specimen was PBMCs, collected on the day of the yellow fever booster vaccination. The origin of the receptors is a man younger than 35 who received the YFV17D yellow fever vaccine.

At least ten counts were recorded for this clonotype. The chain joins TRBV18 to TRBJ1-1; D ambiguous. V was trimmed by 0 bases and J by 8 bases, leaving 13 bases between them. The germline V gene encodes CDR1 KGHSH and CDR2 LQKENI. The CDR3 runs to 14 residues. The CDR3 coding sequence is TGTGCCAGCTCACCACCCCACGGTCGCTTAGAAGCTTTCTTT. Its translation is CASSPPHGRLEAFF.

The rearrangement joins TRBV7-9 to TRBJ2-7, with a tentative D call TRBD1 (5 bases). Germline loops: CDR1 SEHNR, CDR2 FQNEAQ (reference sequence). Trimming took off 5 bases at V and 6 bases at J, with 20 bases between the two ends. The CDR3 has 15 residues. For the CDR3, the DNA is TGTGCCAGCAGCCCAACAGGAGTCAGGGCAGGCGAGCAGTACTTC. It encodes CASSPTGVRAGEQYF.

This clonotype occurred a few times. This chain connects TRBV7-9 to TRBJ2-7, with D perhaps matching TRBD2 (5 bases). Germline V gene lookup returns CDR1 SEHNR and CDR2 FQNEAQ (reference sequence). The CDR3 has 14 residues. Trimming pared 4 bases from V and 1 base from J, leaving 11 bases between. CDR3 DNA: TGTGCCAGCAGCTCCCGCAGAGGGTCCTACGAGCAGTACTTC. Amino acids: CASSSRRGSYEQYF. Using reference TRBV7-9 and TRBJ2-7 for the parts outside the CDR3, the full variable domain is DTGVSQNPRHKITKRGQNVTFRCDPISEHNRLYWYRQTLGQGPEFLTYFQNEAQLEKSRLLSDRFSAERPKGSFSTLEIQRTEQGDSAMYLCASSSRRGSYEQYFGPGTRLTVT.

This sequence joins TRBV7-2 and TRBJ2-5; 8 nucleotides agree with TRBD2. CDR3 length: 14 amino acids. Germline V gene lookup returns CDR1 SGHTA and CDR2 FQGNSA. V was pared by 6 bases and J by 1 base, with 4 bases of the junction left unmatched. The CDR3 region has the DNA TGTGCCAGCAGGCGGGGGGTACCCCAAGAGACCCAGTACTTC. Amino acids: CASRRGVPQETQYF.

This clonotype was counted a few times. This chain links TRBV12-3 or TRBV12-4 with TRBJ2-2, with TRBD1 matching over 7 bases. V lost 3 bases, J lost 4 bases, and 8 bases stayed unmatched. The CDR3 sequence is 16 residues long. CDR3: CASSFAWTGSTGELFF. Here the CDR3 DNA reads TGTGCCAGCAGTTTTGCTTGGACAGGCTCCACCGGGGAGCTGTTTTTT.

This clonotype was found many times. This chain uses TRBV7-2 with TRBJ1-5; TRBD1 aligns across 8 bases. The V and J ends lost 5 bases and 3 bases, in that order; junction bases with no gene match: 9. Looked up from germline, CDR1 is SGHTA and CDR2 is FQGNSA. The CDR3 is made up of 16 amino acids. The CDR3 DNA reads as TGTGCCAGCAGCGTTGGGACAGGAAGCGTCAATCAGCCCCAGCATTTT. It encodes CASSVGTGSVNQPQHF.